This T cell receptor beta chain was identified during a study of T cell responses to AZD1222 COVID-19 vaccine. As for the study in general: Pooling covered second doses at about 4 or about 12 weeks.

Study findings and constraints: The study reported that nearly half of spike-specific TCRs target unmutated variant regions. Across the whole spike, CD4 TCRs peaked at regions 160-218 and 743-854. The study identified only six AZD1222 recipients as seropositive at baseline.

Measured with immunoSEQ multiplex PCR; TCRdb has only the in-frame clones, and not every one. The table lists 110,000 or so clones, about 85% of them singletons, with about 5.2% in the top ten. Trimming removed 6 bases at V and 4 bases at J, with 16 bases between. Germline loops: CDR1 MNHEY, CDR2 SVGAGI. CDR3 length: 15 amino acids. Points on this clone: Its antigen is currently unknown.

The receptor's source is an adult in good health. This sample comprised peripheral blood, obtained on day 0 of AZD1222 vaccination. The gene calls are TRBV6-5 and TRBJ2-1; TRBD2 is a possible D gene (6 bases). The CDR3 protein is CASSKGLSLYNEQFF. The CDR3 DNA follows: TGTGCCAGCAGCAAGGGACTTTCGCTGTACAATGAGCAGTTCTTC.